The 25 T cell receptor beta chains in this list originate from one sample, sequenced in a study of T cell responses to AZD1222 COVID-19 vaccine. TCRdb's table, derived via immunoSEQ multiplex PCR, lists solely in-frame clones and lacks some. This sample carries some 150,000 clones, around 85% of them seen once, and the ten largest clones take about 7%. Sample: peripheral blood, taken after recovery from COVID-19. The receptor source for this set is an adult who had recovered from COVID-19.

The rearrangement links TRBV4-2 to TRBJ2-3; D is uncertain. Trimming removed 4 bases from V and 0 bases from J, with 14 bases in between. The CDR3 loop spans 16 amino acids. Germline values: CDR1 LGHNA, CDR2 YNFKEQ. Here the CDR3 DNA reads TGTGCCAGCAGCCTCCAGGTTGCCTCTAGCACAGATACGCAGTATTTT. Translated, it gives CASSLQVASSTDTQYF.

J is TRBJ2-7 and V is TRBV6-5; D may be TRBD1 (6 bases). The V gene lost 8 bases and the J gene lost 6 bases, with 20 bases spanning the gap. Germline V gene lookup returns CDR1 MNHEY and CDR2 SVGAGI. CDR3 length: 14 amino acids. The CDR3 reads CASGSGTLILEQYF. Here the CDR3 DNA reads TGTGCCAGCGGATCAGGGACATTAATTCTCGAGCAGTACTTC.

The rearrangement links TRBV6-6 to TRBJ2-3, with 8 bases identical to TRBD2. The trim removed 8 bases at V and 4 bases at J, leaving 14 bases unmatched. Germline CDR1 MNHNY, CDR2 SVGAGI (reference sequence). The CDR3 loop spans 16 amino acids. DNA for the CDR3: TGTGCCAGCTCCCGCCGCCCGGGACTAGTATCAGATACGCAGTATTTT. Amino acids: CASSRRPGLVSDTQYF.

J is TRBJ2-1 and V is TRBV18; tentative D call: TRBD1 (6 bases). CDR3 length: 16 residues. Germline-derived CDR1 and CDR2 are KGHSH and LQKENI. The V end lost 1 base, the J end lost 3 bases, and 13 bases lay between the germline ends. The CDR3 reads CASSPRNRVDYNEQFF. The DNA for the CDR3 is TGTGCCAGCTCACCACGAAACAGGGTTGACTACAATGAGCAGTTCTTC.

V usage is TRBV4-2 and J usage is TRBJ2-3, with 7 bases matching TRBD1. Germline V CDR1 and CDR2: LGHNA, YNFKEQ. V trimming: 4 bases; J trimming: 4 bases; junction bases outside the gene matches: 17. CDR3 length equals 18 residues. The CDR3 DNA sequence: TGTGCCAGCAGCCGCCAAAGGGGGTCGACAGGGACCGCAGATACGCAGTATTTT. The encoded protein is CASSRQRGSTGTADTQYF.

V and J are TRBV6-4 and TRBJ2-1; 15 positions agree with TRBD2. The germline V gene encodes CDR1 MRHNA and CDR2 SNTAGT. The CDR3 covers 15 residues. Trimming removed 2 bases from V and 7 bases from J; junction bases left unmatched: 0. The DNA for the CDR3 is TGTGCCAGCAGTGACGGACTAGCGGGAGGGAATGAGCAGTTCTTC. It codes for CASSDGLAGGNEQFF.

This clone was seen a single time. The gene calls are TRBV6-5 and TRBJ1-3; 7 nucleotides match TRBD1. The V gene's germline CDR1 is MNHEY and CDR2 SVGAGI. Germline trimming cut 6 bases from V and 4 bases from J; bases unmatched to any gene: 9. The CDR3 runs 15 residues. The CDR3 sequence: CASSNRGLQGNTIYF. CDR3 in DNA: TGTGCCAGCAGCAACAGGGGCCTCCAGGGAAACACCATATATTTT.

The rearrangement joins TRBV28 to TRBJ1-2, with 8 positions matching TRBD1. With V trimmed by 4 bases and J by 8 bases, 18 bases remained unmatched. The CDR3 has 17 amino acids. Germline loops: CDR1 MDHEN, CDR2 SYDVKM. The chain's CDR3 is CASSSGQGPKFSRGYTF. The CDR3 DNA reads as TGTGCCAGCAGTTCCGGACAGGGCCCCAAATTCTCCCGCGGCTACACCTTC.

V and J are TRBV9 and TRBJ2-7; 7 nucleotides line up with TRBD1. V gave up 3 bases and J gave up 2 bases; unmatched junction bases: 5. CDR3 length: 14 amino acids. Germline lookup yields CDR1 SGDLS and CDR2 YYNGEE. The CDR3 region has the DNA TGTGCCAGCAGCGCCGGGACAGTGGCCTACGAGCAGTACTTC. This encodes CASSAGTVAYEQYF. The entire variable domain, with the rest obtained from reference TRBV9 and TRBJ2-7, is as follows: DSGVTQTPKHLITATGQRVTLRCSPRSGDLSVYWYQQSLDQGLQFLIQYYNGEERAKGNILERFSAQQFPDLHSELNLSSLELGDSALYFCASSAGTVAYEQYFGPGTRLTVT.

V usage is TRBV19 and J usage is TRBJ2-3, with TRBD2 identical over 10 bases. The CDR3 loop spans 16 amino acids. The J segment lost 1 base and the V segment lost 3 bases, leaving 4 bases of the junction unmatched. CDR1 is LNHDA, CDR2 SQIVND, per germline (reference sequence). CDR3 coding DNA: TGTGCCAGTAGTATTATAGCGGGAGGAGGCACAGATACGCAGTATTTT. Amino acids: CASSIIAGGGTDTQYF.

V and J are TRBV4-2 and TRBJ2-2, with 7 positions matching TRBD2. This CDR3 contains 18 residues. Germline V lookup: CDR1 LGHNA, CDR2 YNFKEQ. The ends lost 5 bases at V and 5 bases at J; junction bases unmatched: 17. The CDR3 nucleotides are TGTGCCAGCAGCTACGGGGGAACTAGCGCCCTCGGGACCGGGGAGCTGTTTTTT. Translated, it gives CASSYGGTSALGTGELFF.

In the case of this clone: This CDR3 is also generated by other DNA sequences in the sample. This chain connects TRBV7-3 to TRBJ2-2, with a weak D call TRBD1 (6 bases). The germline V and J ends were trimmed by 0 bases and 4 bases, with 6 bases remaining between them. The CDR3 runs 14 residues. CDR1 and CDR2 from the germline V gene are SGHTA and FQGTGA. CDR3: CASSLTGGTGELFF. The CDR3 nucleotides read TGTGCCAGCAGCTTAACAGGGGGCACCGGGGAGCTGTTTTTT.

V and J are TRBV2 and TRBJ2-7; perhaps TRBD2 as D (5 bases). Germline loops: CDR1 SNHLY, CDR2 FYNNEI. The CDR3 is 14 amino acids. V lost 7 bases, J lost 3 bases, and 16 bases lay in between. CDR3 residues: CASKTDRTLYEQYF. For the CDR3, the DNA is TGTGCCAGCAAGACCGATCGGACTCTCTACGAGCAGTACTTC.

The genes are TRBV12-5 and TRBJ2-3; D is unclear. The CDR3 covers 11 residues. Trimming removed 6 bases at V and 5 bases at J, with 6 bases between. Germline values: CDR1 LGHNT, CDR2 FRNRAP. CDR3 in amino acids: CASGVVDTQYF. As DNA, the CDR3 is TGTGCTAGTGGGGTGGTAGATACGCAGTATTTT.

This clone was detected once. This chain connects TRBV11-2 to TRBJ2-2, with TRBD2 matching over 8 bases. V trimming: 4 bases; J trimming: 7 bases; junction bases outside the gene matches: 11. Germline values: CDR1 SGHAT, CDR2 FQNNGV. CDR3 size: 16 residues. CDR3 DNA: TGTGCCAGCAGCTCACGGGTCGGGAGGGATAGCGGGGAGCTGTTTTTT. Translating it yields CASSSRVGRDSGELFF.

CDR3 nucleotides: TGTGCCAGCAGCCCCCCCCAGCGGGATACGCAGTATTTT. Its protein is CASSPPQRDTQYF. The rearrangement uses TRBV11-2 and TRBJ2-3; D possibly corresponds to TRBD2 (5 bases). The germline V gene encodes CDR1 SGHAT and CDR2 FQNNGV. The CDR3 consists of 13 residues. Trimming cost V 5 bases and J 6 bases, with 12 bases left between them.

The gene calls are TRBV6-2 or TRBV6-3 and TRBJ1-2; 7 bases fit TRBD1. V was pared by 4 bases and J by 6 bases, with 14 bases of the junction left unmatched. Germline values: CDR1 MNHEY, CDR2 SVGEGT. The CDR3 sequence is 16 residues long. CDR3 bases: TGTGCCAGCAGTTCTCAGACAGGACAGGCAAGCCATGGCTACACCTTC. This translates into CASSSQTGQASHGYTF.

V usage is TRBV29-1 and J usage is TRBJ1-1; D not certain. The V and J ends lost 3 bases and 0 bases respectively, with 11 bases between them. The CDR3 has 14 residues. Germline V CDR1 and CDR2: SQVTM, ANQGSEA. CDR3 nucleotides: TGCAGCGTTGAGGAAGCAGGAATGAACACTGAAGCTTTCTTT. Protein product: CSVEEAGMNTEAFF.

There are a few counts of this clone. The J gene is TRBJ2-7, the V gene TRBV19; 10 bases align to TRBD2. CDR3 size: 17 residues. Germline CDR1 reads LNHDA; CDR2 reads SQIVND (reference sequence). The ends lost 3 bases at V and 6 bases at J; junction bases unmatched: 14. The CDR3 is CASSMRTSGFGTLEQYF. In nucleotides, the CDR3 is TGTGCCAGTAGTATGCGGACTAGCGGTTTCGGGACGCTCGAGCAGTACTTC. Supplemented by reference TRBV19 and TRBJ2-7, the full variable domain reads DGGITQSPKYLFRKEGQNVTLSCEQNLNHDAMYWYRQDPGQGLRLIYYSQIVNDFQKGDIAEGYSVSREKKESFPLTVTSAQKNPTAFYLCASSMRTSGFGTLEQYFGPGTRLTVT.

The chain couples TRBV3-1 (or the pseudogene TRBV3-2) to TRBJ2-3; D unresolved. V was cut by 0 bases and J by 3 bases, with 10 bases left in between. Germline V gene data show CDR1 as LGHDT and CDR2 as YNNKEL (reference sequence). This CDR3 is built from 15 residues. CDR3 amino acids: CASSQEPLETDTQYF. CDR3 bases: TGTGCCAGCAGCCAAGAGCCGCTAGAGACAGATACGCAGTATTTT.

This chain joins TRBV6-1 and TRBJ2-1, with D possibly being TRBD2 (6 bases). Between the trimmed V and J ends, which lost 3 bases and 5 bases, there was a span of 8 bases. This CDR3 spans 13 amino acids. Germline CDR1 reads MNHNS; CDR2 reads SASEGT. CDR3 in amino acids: CASSERGNNEQFF. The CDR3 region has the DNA TGTGCCAGCAGTGAGCGGGGAAACAATGAGCAGTTCTTC.

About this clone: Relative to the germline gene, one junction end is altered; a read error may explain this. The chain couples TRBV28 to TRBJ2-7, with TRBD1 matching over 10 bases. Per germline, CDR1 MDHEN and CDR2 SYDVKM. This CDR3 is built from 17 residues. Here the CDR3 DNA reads TGTGCCAGCAGTCCCGGGACAGGGGCCCCCTTGCCCTACGGGCAGTACTTC. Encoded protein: CASSPGTGAPLPYGQYF.

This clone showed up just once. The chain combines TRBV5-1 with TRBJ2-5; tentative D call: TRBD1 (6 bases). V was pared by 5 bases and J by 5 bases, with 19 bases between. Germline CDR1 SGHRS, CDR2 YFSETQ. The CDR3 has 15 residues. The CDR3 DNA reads TGCGCCAGCAGTCCCGGGTTCAGGGGCATTGAGACCCAGTACTTC. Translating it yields CASSPGFRGIETQYF.

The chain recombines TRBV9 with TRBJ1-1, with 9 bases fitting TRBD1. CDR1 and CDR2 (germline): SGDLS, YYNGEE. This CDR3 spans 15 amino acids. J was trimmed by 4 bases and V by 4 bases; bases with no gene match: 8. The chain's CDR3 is CASSPTGDRATEAFF. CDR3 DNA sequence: TGTGCCAGCAGCCCAACAGGGGACAGGGCCACTGAAGCTTTCTTT.

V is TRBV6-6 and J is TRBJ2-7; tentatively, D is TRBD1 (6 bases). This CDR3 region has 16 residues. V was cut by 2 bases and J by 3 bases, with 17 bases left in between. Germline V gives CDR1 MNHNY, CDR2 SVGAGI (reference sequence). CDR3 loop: CASSYHRGNSFYEQYF. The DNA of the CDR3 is TGTGCCAGCAGTTACCATAGGGGGAATTCGTTCTACGAGCAGTACTTC.